This T cell receptor (beta chain) was captured by sequencing in a study of human T cells and chemical hapten exposure. Via MiXCR, TCRdb re-called the RACE reads, giving one row per CDR3 protein. This table has approximately 52,000 distinct CDR3 sequences, over 8% appearing once. In this sample, this clonotype turned up a few times. Time point here: pre-sensitization, week 0. Treatment of the sample: therapeutic diphenylcyclopropenone sensitization with weekly scalp DPC. The V end lost 9 bases, the J end lost 6 bases, and 17 bases lay between the germline ends. Germline CDR1 and CDR2: MDHEN and SYDVKM. The CDR3 has 13 amino acids.

The sample was whole blood, taken in connection with sensitization to the hapten diphenylcyclopropenone (DPC). The origin of this receptor is a woman aged 40 to 55 with alopecia areata. Some clones in this sample may be carry-over from other donors' samples. The chain uses TRBV28 and TRBJ1-1; a weak D match, TRBD1 (5 bases). CDR3 DNA: TGTGCCAGTCGGGGCCCCATGGCGGCTGAAGCTTTCTTT. Encoded protein: CASRGPMAAEAFF. The full variable domain, completed using reference TRBV28 and TRBJ1-1, is DVKVTQSSRYLVKRTGEKVFLECVQDMDHENMFWYRQDPGLGLRLIYFSYDVKMKEKGDIPEGYSVSREKKERFSLILESASTNQTSMYLCASRGPMAAEAFFGQGTRLTVV.